Below, one T cell receptor beta chain is given with its context. The data derive from a study of blood T cell repertoires in COVID-19. Germline CDR1 reads LNHNV; CDR2 reads YYDKDF (reference sequence). Trimming removed 3 bases from V and 3 bases from J; junction bases left unmatched: 4. There are 15 residues in the CDR3. Participants' reported clinical history set cohort assignment. Recovery meant two consecutive negative NP/OP PCR tests, professional clearance, or resolved symptoms. Measured with immunoSEQ multiplex PCR; TCRdb has only the in-frame clones, and not every one. The sample consists of over 150,000 clones, about 88% of them appearing once.

The material sequenced was PBMCs or T cells enriched from blood (not recorded which). V and J are TRBV15 and TRBJ2-1; TRBD1 matches 8 bases. This receptor was taken from a man aged 50-59 years who had recovered from COVID-19. CDR3 sequence: CATSRAGTGYNEQFF. Here the CDR3 DNA reads TGTGCCACCAGCAGGGCCGGGACAGGCTACAATGAGCAGTTCTTC. The full variable domain, with the rest looked up from reference TRBV15 and TRBJ2-1, is DAMVIQNPRYQVTQFGKPVTLSCSQTLNHNVMYWYQQKSSQAPKLLFHYYDKDFNNEADTPDNFQSRRPNTSFCFLDIRSPGLGDTAMYLCATSRAGTGYNEQFFGPGTRLTVL.